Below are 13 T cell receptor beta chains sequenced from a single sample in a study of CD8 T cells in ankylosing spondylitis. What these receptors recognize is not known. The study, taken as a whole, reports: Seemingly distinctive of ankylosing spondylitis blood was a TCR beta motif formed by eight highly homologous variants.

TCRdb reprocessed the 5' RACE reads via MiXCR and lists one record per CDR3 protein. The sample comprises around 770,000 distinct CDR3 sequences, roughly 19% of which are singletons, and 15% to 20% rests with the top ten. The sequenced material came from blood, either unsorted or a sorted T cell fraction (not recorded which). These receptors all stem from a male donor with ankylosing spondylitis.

The CDR3 coding sequence is TGTGCCAGCAAAGTTCGTTTCAATGAGCAGTTCTTC. Translation gives CASKVRFNEQFF. V gene TRBV28 combines with J gene TRBJ2-1, with D uncertain. Germline-derived CDR1 and CDR2 are MDHEN and SYDVKM. This CDR3 region has 12 residues. V was clipped by 7 bases and J by 6 bases, with 10 bases between them.

The CDR3 spells CASRKDRRVYSNQPQHF. CDR3 DNA sequence: TGTGCCAGCAGAAAGGACAGGAGAGTCTATAGCAATCAGCCCCAGCATTTT. J is TRBJ1-5 and V is TRBV2; 7 positions match TRBD1. The CDR3 loop spans 17 amino acids. Germline CDR1 SNHLY, CDR2 FYNNEI. V lost 6 bases to trimming and J lost 0 bases; unmatched junction nucleotides: 11.

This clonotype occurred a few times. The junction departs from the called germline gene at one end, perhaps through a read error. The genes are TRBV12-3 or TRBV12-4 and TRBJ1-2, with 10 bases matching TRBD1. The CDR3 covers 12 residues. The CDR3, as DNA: TGTGCCAGCAGGACCGGGACAGGGGACCCTCTCTTC. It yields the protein CASRTGTGDPLF.

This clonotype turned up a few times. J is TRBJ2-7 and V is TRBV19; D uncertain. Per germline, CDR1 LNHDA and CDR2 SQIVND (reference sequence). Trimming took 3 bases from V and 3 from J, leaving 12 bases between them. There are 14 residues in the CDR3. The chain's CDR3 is CASSMRTVGYEQYF. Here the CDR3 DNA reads TGTGCCAGTAGTATGCGCACGGTTGGCTACGAGCAGTACTTC.

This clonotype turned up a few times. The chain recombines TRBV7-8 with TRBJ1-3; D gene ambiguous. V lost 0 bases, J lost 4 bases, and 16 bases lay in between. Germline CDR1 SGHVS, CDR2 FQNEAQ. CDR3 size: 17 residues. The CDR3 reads CASSLAVDPGMGNTIYF. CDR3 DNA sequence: TGTGCCAGCAGCTTAGCGGTTGACCCTGGGATGGGAAACACCATATATTTT.

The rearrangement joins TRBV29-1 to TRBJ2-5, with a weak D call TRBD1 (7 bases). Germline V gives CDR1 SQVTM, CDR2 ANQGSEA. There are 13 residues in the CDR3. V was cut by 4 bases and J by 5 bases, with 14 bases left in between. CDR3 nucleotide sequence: TGCAGCGTTGCGGAGGGGGCCGGGGAGACCCAGTACTTC. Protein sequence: CSVAEGAGETQYF.

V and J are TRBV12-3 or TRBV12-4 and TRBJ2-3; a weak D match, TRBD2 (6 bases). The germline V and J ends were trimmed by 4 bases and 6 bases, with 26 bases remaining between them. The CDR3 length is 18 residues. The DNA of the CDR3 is TGTGCCAGCAGTTCCGATTCCGGGACTCAGTCCCTCCTGGATACGCAGTATTTT. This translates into CASSSDSGTQSLLDTQYF.

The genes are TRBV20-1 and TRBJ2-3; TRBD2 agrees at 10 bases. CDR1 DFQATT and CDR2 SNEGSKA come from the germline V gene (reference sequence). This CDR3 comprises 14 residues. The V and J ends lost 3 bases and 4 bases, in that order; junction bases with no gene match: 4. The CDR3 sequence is CSASFSGGADTQYF. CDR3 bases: TGCAGTGCTAGCTTCAGCGGGGGGGCAGATACGCAGTATTTT.

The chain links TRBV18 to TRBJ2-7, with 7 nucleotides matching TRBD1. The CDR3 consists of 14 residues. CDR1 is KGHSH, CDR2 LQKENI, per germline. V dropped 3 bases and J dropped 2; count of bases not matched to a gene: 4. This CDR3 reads CASSPGQPTYEQYF. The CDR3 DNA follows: TGTGCCAGCTCACCGGGACAGCCCACCTACGAGCAGTACTTC.

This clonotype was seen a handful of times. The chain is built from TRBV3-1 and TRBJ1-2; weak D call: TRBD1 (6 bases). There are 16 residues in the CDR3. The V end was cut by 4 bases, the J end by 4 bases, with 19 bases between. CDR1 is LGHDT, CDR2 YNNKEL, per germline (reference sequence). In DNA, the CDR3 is TGTGCCAGCAGCCCTTGGACAGTGCTTGGCGGCTATGGCTACACCTTC. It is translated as CASSPWTVLGGYGYTF.

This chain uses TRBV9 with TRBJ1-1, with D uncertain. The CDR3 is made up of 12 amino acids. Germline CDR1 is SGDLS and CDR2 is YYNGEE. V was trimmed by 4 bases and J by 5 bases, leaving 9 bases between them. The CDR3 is CASSTLTTEAFF. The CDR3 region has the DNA TGTGCCAGCAGCACCCTGACTACTGAAGCTTTCTTT.

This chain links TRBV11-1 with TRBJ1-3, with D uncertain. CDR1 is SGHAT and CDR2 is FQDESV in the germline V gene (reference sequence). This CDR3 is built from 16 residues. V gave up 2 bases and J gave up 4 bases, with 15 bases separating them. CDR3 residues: CASSLSTYLAGNTIYF. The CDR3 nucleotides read TGTGCCAGCAGCTTATCAACCTACCTGGCGGGAAACACCATATATTTT.

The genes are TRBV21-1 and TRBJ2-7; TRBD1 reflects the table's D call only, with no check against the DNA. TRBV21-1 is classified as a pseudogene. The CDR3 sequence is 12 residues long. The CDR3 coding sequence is TGTGTCCCACAGGGGGAATCCTACGAGCAGTACTTC. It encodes CVPQGESYEQYF.